What follows is one T cell receptor (beta chain) and its context. Its antigen specificity is not known. Base qualities are not at hand, and no much larger clone is one base apart. This sample was taken from a study of blood T cell repertoires in COVID-19 (dated by TCRdb to about 2020). For the study in its entirety: The collaborator samples originated in the United States, Italy and Spain and spanned the acute and convalescent phases of COVID-19. The prospective study material was composed of cDNA or gDNA derived from T cells, B-cell-depleted T cells, or PBMCs. Subjects who had been exposed to COVID-19, were actively infected with it, or had recovered from it provided the deeply sampled blood TCRbeta repertoires that made up the dataset. The repertoires were released in a freely available public database meant as a resource for research on the immune response to SARS-CoV-2. The samples were drawn from two sources: the first 160 participants of the ongoing ImmuneRACE study, and 1,254 subjects contributed by 6 global collaborators. Nearly every sample came with metadata listing a de-identified subject ID, COVID-19 status, age in years and sex. Where HLA class I and class II types were available, the types were taken from metadata supplied by the sample provider, not from assay-based typing. Findings and caveats that apply to the study as a whole: How much clinical and demographic metadata was included differed by source and by participant, and the metadata was provided uncurated.

The collaborating institutions used their own protocols to collect whole blood in K2EDTA tubes. Collaborator samples were shipped for TCRbeta analysis as frozen whole blood, isolated PBMCs, or DNA extracted from either sample type. TCRbeta CDR3 regions were amplified from genomic DNA using the immunoSEQ Assay, a bias-controlled multiplex PCR. The authors processed their data as follows. Within the assay, amplification of reference gene primers was used to estimate how many nucleated cells each sample contained. To quantify the absolute abundance of each unique TCRbeta CDR3 rearrangement, sequence reads were collapsed and filtered. For each sample, productive Simpson clonality was calculated by taking the square root of Simpson's diversity index across productive rearrangements. TCRdb mirrors the immuneACCESS table, restricted to in-frame sequences. Some clones are absent from its copies; in checked studies, under half trace to an unresolved V gene, and the reason for the others is unknown. The DNA was the basis for D and trimming; V, J and clone size are from that table. In all, the sample holds approximately 76,000 clones, and 75% to 90% of those were seen once. The top ten constitute around 32% of the sample.

There are 15 amino acids in the CDR3, from cysteine to phenylalanine inclusive. The entry retains the CDR3 DNA only, 45 bases that are in frame from base 1. V is shortened by 1 base, J by 0 bases, and the region joining them spans 7 bases. CDR1 and CDR2, per the germline V gene, are MNHEY and SVGAGI. The receptor comes from a woman older than 75 with active or convalescent COVID-19. The sample consisted of peripheral blood. Here the chain combines TRBV6-5 and TRBJ2-1; no confident D gene assignment can be made. DNA sequence: TGTGCCAGCAGTTACTATAGTAGCTCCTACAATGAGCAGTTCTTC. Its protein is CASSYYSSSYNEQFF.